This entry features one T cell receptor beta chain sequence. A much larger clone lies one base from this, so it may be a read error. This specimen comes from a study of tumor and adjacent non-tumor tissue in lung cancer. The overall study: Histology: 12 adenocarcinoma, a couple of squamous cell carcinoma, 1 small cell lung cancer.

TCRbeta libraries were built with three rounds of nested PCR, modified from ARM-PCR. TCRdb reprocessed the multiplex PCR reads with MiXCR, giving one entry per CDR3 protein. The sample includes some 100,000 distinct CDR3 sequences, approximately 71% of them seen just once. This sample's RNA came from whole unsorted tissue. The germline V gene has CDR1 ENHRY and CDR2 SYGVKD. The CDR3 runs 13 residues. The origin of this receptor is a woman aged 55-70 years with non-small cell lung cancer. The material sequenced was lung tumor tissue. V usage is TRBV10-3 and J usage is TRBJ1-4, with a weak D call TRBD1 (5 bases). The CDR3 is CTIKGDSNEKLFF. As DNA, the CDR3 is TGTACCATCAAAGGGGATTCTAATGAAAAACTGTTTTTT.